The 29 T cell receptor beta chains below were found in one sample sequenced in a study of low-dose radiotherapy and immunotherapy resistance in tumors. cDNA synthesis used a TRAV/TRBV-specific primer set for both chains. Amplification, which lasted roughly 22 PCR cycles, used a constant-region primer and V-primer adapter to amplify TCRs. A single record per CDR3 protein comes from TCRdb applying MiXCR to the reads. The table has 80,000 to 95,000 distinct CDR3 sequences, 9.4% seen once. The time point here: before trial treatment. The sequences come from PBMCs, collected before treatment. All receptors derive from a male donor with prostate cancer.

The chain carries TRBV27 and TRBJ2-6; D call uncertain. Germline CDR1 and CDR2: MNHEY and SMNVEV (reference sequence). Trimming took 7 bases from V and 0 from J, leaving 4 bases between them. The CDR3 sequence is 13 residues long. The CDR3 loop is CASNPSGANVLTF. The CDR3, as DNA: TGTGCCAGCAATCCCTCTGGGGCCAACGTCCTGACTTTC.

This clonotype has a handful of counts. The chain recombines TRBV6-5 with TRBJ2-2; D is undetermined. Looked up from germline, CDR1 is MNHEY and CDR2 is SVGAGI. The V end lost 2 bases, the J end lost 9 bases, and 16 bases lay between the germline ends. The length of the CDR3 is 15 residues. Here the CDR3 reads CASSYGATTSRELFF. The CDR3 DNA follows: TGTGCCAGCAGTTACGGTGCCACCACCTCGCGGGAGCTGTTTTTT.

This clonotype has at least ten counts. This sequence joins TRBV10-3 and TRBJ1-6; 9 bases match TRBD1. V was clipped by 2 bases and J by 6 bases; unmatched bases: 2. Germline loops: CDR1 ENHRY, CDR2 SYGVKD. The CDR3 runs 15 residues. In DNA, the CDR3 is TGTGCCATCAGTGAGGGACAGGGGAGTAATTCACCCCTCCACTTT. Translating it yields CAISEGQGSNSPLHF.

This clonotype was detected only a few times. The V and J genes are TRBV30 and TRBJ2-1; possible D gene TRBD1, 6 bases. In germline, CDR1 is GTSNPN, CDR2 SVGIG (reference sequence). There are 14 residues in the CDR3. Trimming left V 2 bases short and J 3 bases short, with 11 bases between. CDR3 in DNA: TGTGCCTGGAGTCTTGGGACATACTACAATGAGCAGTTCTTC. This gives the protein CAWSLGTYYNEQFF.

This clonotype was recorded a few times. The CDR3 nucleotides are TGTGCCAGTAGTATAGAAGGTCTCGGCACTGAAGCTTTCTTT. Protein sequence: CASSIEGLGTEAFF. This chain connects TRBV19 to TRBJ1-1; no reliable D call. Germline V CDR1 and CDR2: LNHDA, SQIVND (reference sequence). V gave up 0 bases and J gave up 4 bases, with 9 bases separating them. The CDR3 extends over 14 amino acids.

This clonotype was detected many times. The chain is built from TRBV20-1 and TRBJ1-5; D not resolved. CDR1 DFQATT and CDR2 SNEGSKA come from the germline V gene (reference sequence). CDR3 length equals 15 residues. Trimming took 0 bases from V and 0 from J, leaving 9 bases between them. This CDR3 is CSARDLQYSNQPQHF. CDR3 DNA: TGCAGTGCTAGAGATCTTCAGTATAGCAATCAGCCCCAGCATTTT.

This clonotype came up many times. The chain joins TRBV5-4 to TRBJ2-4; 8 bases are a match to TRBD2. The CDR3 is 15 residues long. V dropped 2 bases and J dropped 0; count of bases not matched to a gene: 1. The germline gives CDR1 SGHNT, CDR2 YYREEE (reference sequence). The CDR3 DNA reads as TGTGCCAGCAGCTTTAGCGGGGTAGCCAAAAACATTCAGTACTTC. Residues: CASSFSGVAKNIQYF.

The table lists this clonotype with many counts. CDR3: CASSAPGPTYNEQFF. CDR3 sequence (DNA): TGTGCCAGCAGCGCCCCGGGTCCGACATACAATGAGCAGTTCTTC. This chain joins TRBV7-2 and TRBJ2-1; D unclear. Deletions cut 5 bases from V and 4 bases from J, with 15 bases between. The CDR3 extends over 15 amino acids. Germline CDR1 reads SGHTA; CDR2 reads FQGNSA.

This clonotype was picked up one time. This sequence is one base from a far larger clone and is likely a read error. The chain combines TRBV2 with TRBJ2-7, with TRBD2 matching 12 bases. Germline CDR1 is SNHLY and CDR2 is FYNNEI. V trimming: 8 bases; J trimming: 7 bases; junction bases outside the gene matches: 12. The CDR3 covers 15 residues. CDR3: CASGRTSGKENEQYF. In DNA, the CDR3 is TGTGCCAGCGGAAGGACTAGCGGGAAAGAAAATGAGCAGTACTTC.

This clonotype appeared a single time. A single base is all that separates this from a far larger clone, so a read error is likely. The chain has TRBV6-5 and TRBJ2-1; 8 bases are shared with TRBD2. The CDR3 sequence is 17 residues long. Germline CDR1 is MNHEY and CDR2 is SVGAGI. Trimming removed 10 bases from V and 10 bases from J; junction bases left unmatched: 24. This CDR3 reads CATRLRGILAGPDEQFF. Here the CDR3 DNA reads TGTGCCACACGGCTCCGAGGGATCTTAGCGGGACCGGACGAGCAGTTCTTC.

This clonotype occurred many times. The chain has TRBV29-1 and TRBJ1-2, with 7 nucleotides matching TRBD1. The CDR3 is made up of 14 amino acids. The germline V gene encodes CDR1 SQVTM and CDR2 ANQGSEA. V lost 3 bases to trimming and J lost 5 bases; unmatched junction nucleotides: 9. The CDR3 spells CSVEAPGQPYGYTF. The CDR3 bases are TGCAGCGTTGAGGCTCCGGGACAGCCTTATGGCTACACCTTC.

This clonotype was recorded many times. The chain combines TRBV28 with TRBJ2-5; 11 bases fit TRBD2. The CDR3 contains 15 residues. The J segment lost 1 base and the V segment lost 7 bases, leaving 5 bases of the junction unmatched. Germline V gene sequence: CDR1 MDHEN, CDR2 SYDVKM. The CDR3 region has the DNA TGTGCCAGCAAATCCGGGACTAGCGGCCAAGAGACCCAGTACTTC. It encodes CASKSGTSGQETQYF.

The V gene is TRBV5-4, the J gene TRBJ1-2, with D unclear. The CDR3 is made up of 14 amino acids. Germline CDR1 reads SGHNT; CDR2 reads YYREEE (reference sequence). The V gene lost 0 bases and the J gene lost 2 bases, with 8 bases spanning the gap. CDR3 nucleotide sequence: TGTGCCAGCAGCTTGGTAGGTCAGAACTATGGCTACACCTTC. Amino acids: CASSLVGQNYGYTF. Based on the CDR3 plus reference TRBV5-4 and TRBJ1-2, the full variable domain is ETGVTQSPTHLIKTRGQQVTLRCSSQSGHNTVSWYQQALGQGPQFIFQYYREEENGRGNFPPRFSGLQFPNYSSELNVNALELDDSALYLCASSLVGQNYGYTFGSGTRLTVV.

This clonotype was recorded many times. The chain links TRBV24-1 to TRBJ2-2, with 8 bases matching TRBD1. The germline V gene has CDR1 KGHDR and CDR2 SFDVKD. V lost 4 bases and J lost 1; bases outside the gene matches: 4. This CDR3 has 16 amino acids. CDR3 nucleotides: TGTGCCACCAGTGACGGACAGGGATGGAACACCGGGGAGCTGTTTTTT. Its translation is CATSDGQGWNTGELFF.

This clonotype has a count of ten or more. V gene TRBV4-2 combines with J gene TRBJ2-1, with TRBD2 identical over 7 bases. This CDR3 region has 17 residues. Germline CDR1 and CDR2: LGHNA and YNFKEQ. V dropped 1 base and J dropped 1; count of bases not matched to a gene: 7. In DNA, the CDR3 is TGTGCCAGCAGCCAAGCCGGCGGGAGTGGGTCCTACAATGAGCAGTTCTTC. It codes for CASSQAGGSGSYNEQFF.

This clonotype was seen ten or more times. The V gene is TRBV5-4, the J gene TRBJ2-1; TRBD2 matches at 7 bases. This CDR3 is built from 15 residues. Germline V gene sequence: CDR1 SGHNT, CDR2 YYREEE (reference sequence). The V segment lost 1 base and the J segment 3 bases; nucleotides outside the gene matches: 4. The CDR3 DNA sequence: TGTGCCAGCAGCTTGTCCCCTAGCGGCTACAATGAGCAGTTCTTC. Protein product: CASSLSPSGYNEQFF.

This clonotype was found many times. The chain carries TRBV20-1 and TRBJ2-7; 12 positions match TRBD2. Trimming cost V 5 bases and J 3 bases; bases outside gene matches: 8. The CDR3 spans 15 residues. Germline CDR1 is DFQATT and CDR2 is SNEGSKA (reference sequence). CDR3 coding DNA: TGCAGTGCTCCGAAACTAGCGGGAGGTGACTACGAGCAGTACTTC. Protein sequence: CSAPKLAGGDYEQYF.

The sample holds many counts of this clonotype. The V and J genes are TRBV6-6 and TRBJ1-1; D might be TRBD1 (5 bases). Germline V CDR1 and CDR2: MNHNY, SVGAGI (reference sequence). Trimming removed 2 bases at V and 3 bases at J, with 22 bases between. The CDR3 runs to 18 residues. The DNA of the CDR3 is TGTGCCAGCAGTTACGCCACCGCTCAGGGAGGGGTTGACACTGAAGCTTTCTTT. This gives the protein CASSYATAQGGVDTEAFF.

The table lists this clonotype with many counts. The chain recombines TRBV14 with TRBJ2-7; no firm D call. This CDR3 region has 12 residues. CDR1 and CDR2 (germline): SGHDN, FVKESK. V was pared by 1 base and J by 4 bases, with 5 bases between. The CDR3 coding sequence is TGTGCCAGCAGCCAAGTTAAATACGAGCAGTACTTC. This translates into CASSQVKYEQYF.

This clonotype has a count of ten or more. The chain recombines TRBV3-1 with TRBJ2-1; TRBD2 agrees at 13 bases. This CDR3 region has 16 residues. Germline CDR1 and CDR2: LGHDT and YNNKEL (reference sequence). The V and J ends lost 5 bases and 8 bases, in that order; junction bases with no gene match: 9. The CDR3 coding sequence is TGTGCCAGCAGCTTACGGACTAGCGGGAGTGTCTATGAGCAGTTCTTC. Residues: CASSLRTSGSVYEQFF.

This clonotype was counted ten times or more. The CDR3 protein is CSAGPPVYNQPQHF. The CDR3 DNA is TGCAGTGCCGGACCCCCAGTTTACAATCAGCCCCAGCATTTT. The chain couples TRBV20-1 to TRBJ1-5; no definite D call. The CDR3 contains 14 residues. Per the germline V gene, CDR1 is DFQATT and CDR2 is SNEGSKA (reference sequence). V was trimmed by 6 bases and J by 3 bases, leaving 15 bases between them.

This clonotype has ten or more counts. The chain recombines TRBV4-2 with TRBJ2-5; 10 nucleotides match TRBD2. Germline values: CDR1 LGHNA, CDR2 YNFKEQ. The CDR3 covers 17 residues. Losses at the gene ends were 1 base for V and 7 bases for J; bases not matched to a gene: 12. The CDR3 region is CASSQVLASGRVVTQYF. CDR3 DNA sequence: TGTGCCAGCAGCCAAGTCTTGGCTAGCGGGAGAGTGGTGACCCAGTACTTC.

At least ten counts were recorded for this clonotype. The gene calls are TRBV28 and TRBJ1-5, with 7 bases matching TRBD1. The trim removed 5 bases at V and 6 bases at J, leaving 10 bases unmatched. The CDR3 has 15 residues. From germline, CDR1 is MDHEN and CDR2 SYDVKM. The DNA of the CDR3 is TGTGCCAGCAGTCGGATACAGGGGAATTTTCAGCCCCAGCATTTT. Protein: CASSRIQGNFQPQHF.

This clonotype was seen at least ten times. The rearrangement joins TRBV4-1 to TRBJ2-7; TRBD2 aligns across 7 bases. CDR1 and CDR2 from the germline V gene are MGHRA and YSYEKL. This CDR3 is 14 amino acids long. With 5 bases clipped from V and 5 bases from J, the junction kept 9 bases outside the gene matches. This CDR3 reads CASSGSGTIHEQYF. In DNA form, the CDR3 reads TGCGCCAGCAGCGGATCCGGGACTATCCACGAGCAGTACTTC.

This clonotype was seen at least ten times. V usage is TRBV29-1 and J usage is TRBJ2-7, with D unresolved. V lost 3 bases and J lost 3, with 6 bases in between. CDR1 SQVTM and CDR2 ANQGSEA come from the germline V gene. The length of the CDR3 is 11 residues. This CDR3 is CSVDYGYEQYF. CDR3 bases: TGCAGCGTTGATTACGGCTACGAGCAGTACTTC.

There are many counts of this clonotype. The chain employs TRBV9 and TRBJ2-1; weak D call: TRBD1 (5 bases). V lost 0 bases, J lost 0 bases, and 7 bases lay in between. The CDR3 spans 15 residues. Germline values: CDR1 SGDLS, CDR2 YYNGEE. The CDR3 is CASSVVGHSYNEQFF. For the CDR3, the DNA is TGTGCCAGCAGCGTAGTGGGGCACTCCTACAATGAGCAGTTCTTC.

In its sample, this clonotype was seen many times. The chain combines TRBV28 with TRBJ2-7; 11 nucleotides line up with TRBD2. This CDR3 is built from 14 residues. With V trimmed by 4 bases and J by 3 bases, 2 bases remained unmatched. Germline CDR1 and CDR2: MDHEN and SYDVKM. CDR3: CASSSSGRFYEQYF. The CDR3 nucleotides read TGTGCCAGCAGTTCTAGCGGGAGGTTCTACGAGCAGTACTTC. Complete variable domain (other parts from reference TRBV28 and TRBJ2-7): DVKVTQSSRYLVKRTGEKVFLECVQDMDHENMFWYRQDPGLGLRLIYFSYDVKMKEKGDIPEGYSVSREKKERFSLILESASTNQTSMYLCASSSSGRFYEQYFGPGTRLTVT.

This sequence joins TRBV19 and TRBJ1-5; the D gene is possibly TRBD1 (5 bases). CDR3 size: 13 residues. Germline-derived CDR1 and CDR2 are LNHDA and SQIVND (reference sequence). Between the trimmed V and J ends, which lost 6 bases and 3 bases, there was a span of 9 bases. The CDR3 DNA reads TGTGCCAGTAGACGACAGATCAATCAGCCCCAGCATTTT. Translation: CASRRQINQPQHF.

This clonotype was seen at least ten times. V usage is TRBV28 and J usage is TRBJ1-1; D is unresolved. The germline V gene has CDR1 MDHEN and CDR2 SYDVKM. The CDR3 contains 14 residues. V was cut by 8 bases and J by 1 base, with 14 bases left in between. CDR3 region: CASRATLANTEAFF. DNA for the CDR3: TGTGCCAGCCGTGCCACCCTAGCGAACACTGAAGCTTTCTTT.